The 14 T cell receptor beta chains below all came from one sample that was sequenced in a study of immune cell composition in non-small cell lung cancer. Profiled with immunoSEQ multiplex PCR; TCRdb holds only in-frame clones, not every one. The table has under 3,500 clones, roughly two thirds seen once; the top ten hold roughly 16%. Normal lung was sampled as far from the tumour as possible, at least 3 cm. A further study also used this sample, focusing on CD4 T cells in lung cancer.

Material for sequencing was non-adjacent lung tissue. All receptors come from a human donor with non-small cell lung cancer.

The chain uses TRBV5-4 and TRBJ1-1; D unclear. CDR1 and CDR2 from the germline V gene are SGHNT and YYREEE (reference sequence). Between the trimmed V and J ends, which lost 2 bases and 1 base, there was a span of 6 bases. The CDR3 is 13 residues long. This CDR3 reads CASSFAGNTEAFF. In DNA form, the CDR3 reads TGTGCCAGCAGCTTCGCCGGGAACACTGAAGCTTTCTTT.

This clone was found once. V is TRBV19 and J is TRBJ2-1; 9 bases are a match to TRBD2. J lost 0 bases, V lost 7 bases, and 4 bases had no gene match. The CDR3 is made up of 15 amino acids. Germline assignment: CDR1 LNHDA and CDR2 SQIVND (reference sequence). CDR3 nucleotides: TGTGCCAGTAAGGGGCGGGAGGGCTCCTACAATGAGCAGTTCTTC. Protein: CASKGREGSYNEQFF.

This rearrangement joins TRBV30 to TRBJ1-2, with TRBD1 as a possible D gene (5 bases). Trimming took 2 bases from V and 7 from J, leaving 20 bases between them. Germline V gene data show CDR1 as GTSNPN and CDR2 as SVGIG (reference sequence). CDR3 size: 15 residues. The CDR3 sequence is CAWSSGSGIQGGYTF. The DNA for the CDR3 is TGTGCCTGGAGTAGCGGGTCGGGCATTCAGGGTGGCTACACCTTC. Full variable domain (rest looked up from reference TRBV30 and TRBJ1-2): SQTIHQWPATLVQPVGSPLSLECTVEGTSNPNLYWYRQAAGRGLQLLFYSVGIGQISSEVPQNLSASRPQDRQFILSSKKLLLSDSGFYLCAWSSGSGIQGGYTFGSGTRLTVV.

The genes are TRBV27 and TRBJ2-6; D not resolved. V was pared by 5 bases and J by 0 bases, with 5 bases between. The CDR3 runs 14 residues. Germline values: CDR1 MNHEY, CDR2 SMNVEV (reference sequence). The DNA for the CDR3 is TGTGCCAGCAGTATAAACTCTGGGGCCAACGTCCTGACTTTC. Translated: CASSINSGANVLTF.

The rearrangement links TRBV5-4 to TRBJ2-3; D not resolved. Deletions cut 2 bases from V and 7 bases from J, with 8 bases between. The CDR3 length is 12 residues. Germline assignment: CDR1 SGHNT and CDR2 YYREEE (reference sequence). CDR3 sequence: CASSFSSYTQYF. DNA of the CDR3: TGTGCCAGCAGCTTTAGCTCCTATACGCAGTATTTT.

The genes are TRBV6-1 and TRBJ2-1; D might be TRBD1 (6 bases). The CDR3 sequence is 14 residues long. Germline CDR1 is MNHNS and CDR2 is SASEGT. V was shortened by 3 bases and J by 8 bases, with 14 bases between the two germline ends. CDR3 sequence: CASSDGPGVHEQFF. CDR3 DNA sequence: TGTGCCAGCAGTGACGGGCCAGGGGTGCATGAGCAGTTCTTC.

This sequence joins TRBV7-9 and TRBJ1-4; D gene uncertain. Germline CDR1 reads SEHNR; CDR2 reads FQNEAQ (reference sequence). V lost 2 bases and J 0 bases, leaving 7 bases between the germline ends. This CDR3 region has 15 residues. CDR3 DNA sequence: TGTGCCAGCAGCTTACGTGGCTCAACTAATGAAAAACTGTTTTTT. Its translation: CASSLRGSTNEKLFF.

This chain uses TRBV5-1 with TRBJ1-2; 8 bases map to TRBD1. V lost 4 bases to trimming and J lost 4 bases; unmatched junction nucleotides: 3. The CDR3 is 13 amino acids. The V gene's germline CDR1 is SGHRS and CDR2 YFSETQ. CDR3 region: CASSPDRAYGYTF. CDR3 sequence (DNA): TGCGCCAGCAGCCCGGACAGGGCCTATGGCTACACCTTC.

V is TRBV19 and J is TRBJ2-5, with D maybe TRBD2 (5 bases). Germline-derived CDR1 and CDR2 are LNHDA and SQIVND (reference sequence). The CDR3 covers 15 residues. V lost 6 bases, J lost 4 bases, and 18 bases lay in between. Here the CDR3 reads CASRRQTSMVETQYF. CDR3 DNA: TGTGCCAGTAGACGCCAAACTAGTATGGTAGAGACCCAGTACTTC. The whole variable domain, remainder taken from reference TRBV19 and TRBJ2-5, is DGGITQSPKYLFRKEGQNVTLSCEQNLNHDAMYWYRQDPGQGLRLIYYSQIVNDFQKGDIAEGYSVSREKKESFPLTVTSAQKNPTAFYLCASRRQTSMVETQYFGPGTRLLVL.

The rearrangement links TRBV7-2 to TRBJ1-3, with TRBD1 as a possible D gene (5 bases). V was shortened by 5 bases and J by 0 bases, with 11 bases between the two germline ends. Per the germline V gene, CDR1 is SGHTA and CDR2 is FQGNSA. CDR3 size: 15 residues. As DNA, the CDR3 is TGTGCCAGCAGCCGGGACTGGAGCTCTGGAAACACCATATATTTT. Encoded protein: CASSRDWSSGNTIYF.

By proportion, this clone is medium-sized. This chain's CDR3 is CATRRLAGVGEQFF. CDR3 DNA sequence: TGTGCCACCAGAAGACTAGCGGGAGTCGGTGAGCAGTTCTTC. The gene calls are TRBV15 and TRBJ2-1; 12 nucleotides line up with TRBD2. Germline V CDR1 and CDR2: LNHNV, YYDKDF (reference sequence). The CDR3 runs to 14 residues. The J segment lost 9 bases and the V segment lost 6 bases, leaving 6 bases of the junction unmatched.

The chain has TRBV28 and TRBJ2-1; 8 bases line up with TRBD2. The CDR3 extends over 11 amino acids. Germline CDR1 reads MDHEN; CDR2 reads SYDVKM. V trimming: 6 bases; J trimming: 14 bases; junction bases outside the gene matches: 6. The CDR3 DNA reads TGTGCCAGCAGACACTCGGGACTAGAGTTCTTC. Translation: CASRHSGLEFF.

The rearrangement links TRBV6-1 to TRBJ2-1, with D perhaps TRBD1 (5 bases). Germline CDR1 reads MNHNS; CDR2 reads SASEGT. V lost 3 bases and J lost 1, with 10 bases in between. The CDR3 totals 15 residues. The CDR3 DNA is TGTGCCAGCAGTGACCAGACAGATTCCTACAATGAGCAGTTCTTC. This gives the protein CASSDQTDSYNEQFF.

This rearrangement joins TRBV28 to TRBJ1-1; D unclear. The CDR3 runs 14 residues. Trimming removed 6 bases from V and 4 bases from J, with 15 bases in between. Per germline, CDR1 MDHEN and CDR2 SYDVKM. For the CDR3, the DNA is TGTGCCAGCAGCCCACCCCAGGTCTCCACTGAAGCTTTCTTT. Amino acids: CASSPPQVSTEAFF. Drawing the rest from reference TRBV28 and TRBJ1-1, the complete variable domain is DVKVTQSSRYLVKRTGEKVFLECVQDMDHENMFWYRQDPGLGLRLIYFSYDVKMKEKGDIPEGYSVSREKKERFSLILESASTNQTSMYLCASSPPQVSTEAFFGQGTRLTVV.